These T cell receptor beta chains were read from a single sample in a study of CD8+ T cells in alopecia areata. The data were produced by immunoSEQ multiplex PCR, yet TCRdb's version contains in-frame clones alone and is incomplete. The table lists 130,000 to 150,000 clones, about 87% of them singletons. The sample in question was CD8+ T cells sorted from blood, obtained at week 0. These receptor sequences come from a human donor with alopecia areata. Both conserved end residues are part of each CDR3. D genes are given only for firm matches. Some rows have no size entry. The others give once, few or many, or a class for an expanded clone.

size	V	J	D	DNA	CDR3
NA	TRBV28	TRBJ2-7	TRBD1	TGTGCCAGCAGCCGTGGGGACAGGGGAAAGGGGACTTATTACGAGCAGTACTTC	CASSRGDRGKGTYYEQYF
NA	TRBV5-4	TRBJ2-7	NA	TGTGCCAGCAGCCCCACCACCGACATCTACTACGAGCAGTACTTC	CASSPTTDIYYEQYF
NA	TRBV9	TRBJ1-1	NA	TGTGCCAGCAGCGATACTGAAGCTTTCTTT	CASSDTEAFF
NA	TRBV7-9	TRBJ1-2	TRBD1	TGTGCCAGCAGCTTTACAGGGGGCATGATTCCTTATGGCTACACCTTC	CASSFTGGMIPYGYTF
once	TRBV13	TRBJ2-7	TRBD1	TGTGCCAGCAGCTTAGGCCTGGTGGGACAGGGAAACGAGCAGTACTTC	CASSLGLVGQGNEQYF
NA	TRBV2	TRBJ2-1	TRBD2	TGTGCCAGCAGTGAGGGAGTCTTGCTAGCGGGGAGCCCTCTCAATGAGCAGTTCTTC	CASSEGVLLAGSPLNEQFF
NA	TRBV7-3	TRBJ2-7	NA	TGTGCCAGCAGCTTTGATCCGTACTACGAGCAGTACTTC	CASSFDPYYEQYF
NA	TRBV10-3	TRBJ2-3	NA	TGTGCCATCAGTGAGTCAGGGTTCACAGATACGCAGTATTTT	CAISESGFTDTQYF
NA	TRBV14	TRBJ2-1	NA	TGTGCCAGCTCTACTTCCTACAATGAGCAGTTCTTC	CASSTSYNEQFF
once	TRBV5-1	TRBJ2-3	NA	TGCGCCAGCAGCTGGGATCGGGTGTCCACCACAGATACGCAGTATTTT	CASSWDRVSTTDTQYF
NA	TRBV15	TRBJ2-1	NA	TGTGCCACCAGCAGAGATCGGGACTACAATGAGCAGTTCTTC	CATSRDRDYNEQFF
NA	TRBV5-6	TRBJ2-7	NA	TGTGCCAGCAGCTTTAGTACCTACGAGCAGTACTTC	CASSFSTYEQYF
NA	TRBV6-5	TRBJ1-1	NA	TGTGCCAGCATCCCTTTAGGGCCGACGAACACTGAAGCTTTCTTT	CASIPLGPTNTEAFF
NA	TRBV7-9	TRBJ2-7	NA	TGTGCCAGCAGCAACGGGACGACCGGAAACGAGCAGTACTTC	CASSNGTTGNEQYF
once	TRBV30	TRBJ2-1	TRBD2	TGTGCCTGGAGTGTAGTTGGGACTAGCGGGAGTCATGAGCAGTTCTTC	CAWSVVGTSGSHEQFF
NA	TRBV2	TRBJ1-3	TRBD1	TGTGCCAGCAGTGACGACAGGGGGGCTGGAAACACCATATATTTT	CASSDDRGAGNTIYF
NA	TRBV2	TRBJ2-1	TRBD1	TGTGCCACCTTGAGTGACAGGGGGACGGTCAATGAGCAGTTCTTC	CATLSDRGTVNEQFF
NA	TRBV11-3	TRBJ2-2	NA	TGTGCCAGCAGCTTAGGGGGACGTGCGTACACCGGGGAGCTGTTTTTT	CASSLGGRAYTGELFF
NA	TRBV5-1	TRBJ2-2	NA	TGCGCCAGCAGCCAGGAGAACACCGGGGAGCTGTTTTTT	CASSQENTGELFF
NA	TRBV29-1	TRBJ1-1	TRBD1	TGCAGCGTTGAGGACAGGGGGCAAGCTTTCTTT	CSVEDRGQAFF
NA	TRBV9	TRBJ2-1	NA	TGTGCCAGCAGCGTAGCTGGGGGGCTAAGAAATGAGCAGTTCTTC	CASSVAGGLRNEQFF
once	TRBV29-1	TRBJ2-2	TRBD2	TGCAGCGTTGCGGCTAGCGGGAACGCCGGGGAGCTGTTTTTT	CSVAASGNAGELFF
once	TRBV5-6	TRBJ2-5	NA	TGTGCCAGCAGCTTGGTTCAGTTGTCAGAGACCCAGTACTTC	CASSLVQLSETQYF
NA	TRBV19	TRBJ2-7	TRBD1	TGTGCCACCGCCACAGGGGTCGAGCAGTACTTC	CATATGVEQYF
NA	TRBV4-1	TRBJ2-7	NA	TGCGCCAGCAGCCAAGATTTCGTCCGGACAGTTGGGACCCTGGGCGAGCAGTACTTC	CASSQDFVRTVGTLGEQYF
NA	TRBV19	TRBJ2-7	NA	TGTGCCAGTAGTGCGACAACCGGCTCCTACGAGCAGTACTTC	CASSATTGSYEQYF
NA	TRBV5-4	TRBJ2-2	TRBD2	TGTGCCAGCAGCTTCACTAGCGGGAGGGGAGGGGAGCTGTTTTTT	CASSFTSGRGGELFF
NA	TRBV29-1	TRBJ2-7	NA	TGCAGCGTTGCAGGACAGATCTCCTACGAGCAGTACTTC	CSVAGQISYEQYF
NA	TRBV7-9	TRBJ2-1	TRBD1	TGTGCCAGCAGCTTTCCGGACAGGGATATTTACAATGAGCAGTTCTTC	CASSFPDRDIYNEQFF
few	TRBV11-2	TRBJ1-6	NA	TGTGCCAGCAGCTTAGTACTACACTATAATTCACCCCTCCACTTT	CASSLVLHYNSPLHF
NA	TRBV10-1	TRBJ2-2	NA	TGCGCCAGCAGTGAGTCCAACACTGACACCGGGGAGCTGTTTTTT	CASSESNTDTGELFF
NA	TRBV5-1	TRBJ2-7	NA	TGCGCCAGCAGCTTGCCAGGGGCCAGCGAGCAGTACTTC	CASSLPGASEQYF
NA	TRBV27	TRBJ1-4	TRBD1	TGTGCCAGCAGTTTTCTCCGGACAGGCGGGATTCAAGAAAAACTGTTTTTT	CASSFLRTGGIQEKLFF
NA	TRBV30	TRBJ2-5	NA	TGTGCCTGGAGCGAAGACCAAGAGACCCAGTACTTC	CAWSEDQETQYF
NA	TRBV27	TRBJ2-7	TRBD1	TGTGCCAGCAGTTGGGGGACAGCCTACGAGCAGTACTTC	CASSWGTAYEQYF
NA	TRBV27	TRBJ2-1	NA	TGTGCCAGCAGTCTAGTTATGGGTGGGGGTAATGAGCAGTTCTTC	CASSLVMGGGNEQFF
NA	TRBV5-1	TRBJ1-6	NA	TGCGCCAGCCAGGCGGCGGCCTATAATTCACCCCTCCACTTT	CASQAAAYNSPLHF
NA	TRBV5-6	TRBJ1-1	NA	TGTGCCAGCAGCGTAATCAACCGGGGCAACACTGAAGCTTTCTTT	CASSVINRGNTEAFF
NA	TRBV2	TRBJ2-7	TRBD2	TGTGCCAGCAGTTTCGGACTAGCGGGAGGGGTTGACGAGCAGTACTTC	CASSFGLAGGVDEQYF
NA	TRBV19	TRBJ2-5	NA	TGTGCCAGTAGCCCTAGAGAGGGGTACCAAGAGACCCAGTACTTC	CASSPREGYQETQYF
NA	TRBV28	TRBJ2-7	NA	TGTGCCAGCAGCCCCTTCTCCGAGGTCCGCGAGCAGTACTTC	CASSPFSEVREQYF
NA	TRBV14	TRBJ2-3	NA	TGTGCCAGCAGAACGGAGGGGGAAAGTTCCAGCGATACGCAGTATTTT	CASRTEGESSSDTQYF
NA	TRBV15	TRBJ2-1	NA	TGTGCCACCAGCACCTCGGGATTCGAGCAGTTCTTC	CATSTSGFEQFF
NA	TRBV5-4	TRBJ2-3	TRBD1	TGTGCCAGCAGCGGGACAGGAATGACCACAGATACGCAGTATTTT	CASSGTGMTTDTQYF
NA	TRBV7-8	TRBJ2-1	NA	TGTGCCAGCAGCTTAGTTCGGGGCCACAATGAGCAGTTCTTC	CASSLVRGHNEQFF
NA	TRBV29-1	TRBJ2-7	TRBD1	TGCAGCGTTGAAGTACAGGGGCCGTACGAGCAGTACTTC	CSVEVQGPYEQYF
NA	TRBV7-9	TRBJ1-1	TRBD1	TGTGCCAGCAGCGGAGGACAGGGGGTTGGTGAAGCTTTCTTT	CASSGGQGVGEAFF
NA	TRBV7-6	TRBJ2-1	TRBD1	TGTGCCAGCAGCCAGGGACAGCTTGAGCAGTTCTTC	CASSQGQLEQFF
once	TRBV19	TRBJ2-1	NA	TGTGCCAGTAGTCCTGACTTCTACAATGAGCAGTTCTTC	CASSPDFYNEQFF
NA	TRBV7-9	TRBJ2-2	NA	TGTGCCAGCAGCTACACCGGGACCGTAAACACCGGGGAGCTGTTTTTT	CASSYTGTVNTGELFF